This TCR beta chain came from a study of control samples from healthy donors and cancer patients. There are 15 residues in the CDR3. V was pared by 5 bases and J by 3 bases, with 6 bases of the junction left unmatched. From germline, CDR1 is MNHEY and CDR2 SVGEGT. Using immunoSEQ multiplex PCR, the repertoire was profiled, and TCRdb retains in-frame clones only, with some absent. The sample consists of over 150,000 clones, just under 95% of them appearing once. This sequence originates from a middle-aged man in good health. Sequencing was done on a sample of blood. The chain carries TRBV6-2 or TRBV6-3 and TRBJ2-3, with 9 positions matching TRBD1. The CDR3 loop reads CASSHGQGQTDTQYF. CDR3 sequence (DNA): TGTGCCAGCAGTCACGGACAGGGGCAGACAGATACGCAGTATTTT.